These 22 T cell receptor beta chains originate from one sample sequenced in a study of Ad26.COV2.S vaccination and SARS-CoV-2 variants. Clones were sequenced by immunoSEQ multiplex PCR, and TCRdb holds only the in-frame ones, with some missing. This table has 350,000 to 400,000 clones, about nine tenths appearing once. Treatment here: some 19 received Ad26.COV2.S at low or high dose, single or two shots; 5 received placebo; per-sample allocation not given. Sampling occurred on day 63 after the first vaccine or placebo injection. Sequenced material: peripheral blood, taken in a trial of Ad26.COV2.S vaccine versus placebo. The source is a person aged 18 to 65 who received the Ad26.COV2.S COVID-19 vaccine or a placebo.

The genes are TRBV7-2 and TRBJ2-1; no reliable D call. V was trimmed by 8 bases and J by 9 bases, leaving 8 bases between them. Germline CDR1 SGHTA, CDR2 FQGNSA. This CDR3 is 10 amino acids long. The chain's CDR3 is CASGPGEQFF. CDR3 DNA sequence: TGTGCCAGCGGGCCAGGTGAGCAGTTCTTC.

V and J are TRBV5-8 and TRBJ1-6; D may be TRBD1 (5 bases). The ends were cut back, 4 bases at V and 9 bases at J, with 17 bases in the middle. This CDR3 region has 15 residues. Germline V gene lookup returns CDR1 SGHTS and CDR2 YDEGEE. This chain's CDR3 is CASSAAWGGRSPLHF. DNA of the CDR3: TGTGCCAGCAGCGCCGCATGGGGCGGCCGTTCACCCCTCCACTTT.

The CDR3 DNA reads as TGTGCCAGCAGTTACAAGGCCCTTCGGTCGGTTTCACCCCTCCACTTT. It codes for CASSYKALRSVSPLHF. This chain joins TRBV6-5 and TRBJ1-6; D is unclear. CDR1 MNHEY and CDR2 SVGAGI come from the germline V gene. The CDR3 runs 16 residues. V was cut by 2 bases and J by 9 bases, with 17 bases left in between.

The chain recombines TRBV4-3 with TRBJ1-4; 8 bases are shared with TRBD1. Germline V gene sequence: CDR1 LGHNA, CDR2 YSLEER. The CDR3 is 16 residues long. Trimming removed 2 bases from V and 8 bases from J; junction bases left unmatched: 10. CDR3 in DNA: TGCGCCAGCAGCCAATTTTGGACAGGGACTGAAGAAAAACTGTTTTTT. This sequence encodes CASSQFWTGTEEKLFF.

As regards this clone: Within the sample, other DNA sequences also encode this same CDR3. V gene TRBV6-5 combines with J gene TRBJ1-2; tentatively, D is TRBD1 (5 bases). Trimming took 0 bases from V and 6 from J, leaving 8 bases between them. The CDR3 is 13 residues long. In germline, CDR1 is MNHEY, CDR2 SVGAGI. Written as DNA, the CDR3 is TGTGCCAGCAGTTACTCGGGGCGGGATGGCTACACCTTC. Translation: CASSYSGRDGYTF.

Written as DNA, the CDR3 is TGTGCCAGCAGCTTAAATGCAGGGGGAAATCAGCCCCAGCATTTT. Translation: CASSLNAGGNQPQHF. The V call is TRBV7-9, the J call TRBJ1-5; 7 bases match TRBD1. There are 15 residues in the CDR3. V was pared by 2 bases and J by 4 bases, with 5 bases of the junction left unmatched. Germline lookup yields CDR1 SEHNR and CDR2 FQNEAQ (reference sequence).

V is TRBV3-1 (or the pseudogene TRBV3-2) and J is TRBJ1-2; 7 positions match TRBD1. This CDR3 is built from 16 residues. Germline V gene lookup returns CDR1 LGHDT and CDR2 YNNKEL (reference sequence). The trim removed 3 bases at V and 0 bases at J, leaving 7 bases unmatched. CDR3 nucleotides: TGTGCCAGCAGCCAGATGGACAGGAGGACTAACTATGGCTACACCTTC. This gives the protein CASSQMDRRTNYGYTF.

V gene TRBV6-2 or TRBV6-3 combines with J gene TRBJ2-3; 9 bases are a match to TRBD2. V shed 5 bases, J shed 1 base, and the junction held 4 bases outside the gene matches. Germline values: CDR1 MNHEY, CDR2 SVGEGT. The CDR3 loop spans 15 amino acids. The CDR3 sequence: CASSPQRGGTDTQYF. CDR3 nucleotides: TGTGCCAGCAGTCCCCAGCGGGGGGGCACAGATACGCAGTATTTT.

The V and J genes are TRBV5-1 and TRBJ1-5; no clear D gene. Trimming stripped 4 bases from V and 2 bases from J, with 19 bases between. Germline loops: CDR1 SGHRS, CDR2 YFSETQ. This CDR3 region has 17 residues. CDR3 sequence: CASSPGGRGDGNQPQHF. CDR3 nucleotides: TGCGCCAGCAGCCCGGGCGGTCGTGGTGATGGCAATCAGCCCCAGCATTTT.

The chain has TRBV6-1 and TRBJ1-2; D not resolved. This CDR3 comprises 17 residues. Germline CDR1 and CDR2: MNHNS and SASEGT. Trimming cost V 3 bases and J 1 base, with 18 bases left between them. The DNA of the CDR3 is TGTGCCAGCAGTGATCTACCTCGAGGGAGATTTAACTATGGCTACACCTTC. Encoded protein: CASSDLPRGRFNYGYTF.

CDR3 DNA sequence: TGTGCCAGCAGTTATGGCAGGAGTGCAACTAATGAAAAACTGTTTTTT. Translated, it gives CASSYGRSATNEKLFF. The rearrangement joins TRBV6-5 to TRBJ1-4; no definite D call. This CDR3 contains 16 residues. V was trimmed by 3 bases and J by 0 bases, leaving 11 bases between them. Germline V CDR1 and CDR2: MNHEY, SVGAGI.

The CDR3 bases are TGTGCCAGCAGTCCTCTGAGCACAGATACGCAGTATTTT. It is translated as CASSPLSTDTQYF. The V call is TRBV12-3 or TRBV12-4, the J call TRBJ2-3; unclear D gene. There are 13 residues in the CDR3. The V end was cut by 5 bases, the J end by 0 bases, with 6 bases between.

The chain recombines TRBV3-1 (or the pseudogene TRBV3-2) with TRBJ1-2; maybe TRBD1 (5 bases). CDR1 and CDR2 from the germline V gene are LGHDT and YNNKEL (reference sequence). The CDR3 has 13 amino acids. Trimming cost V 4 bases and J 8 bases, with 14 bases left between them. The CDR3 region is CASSPDRRAGYTF. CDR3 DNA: TGTGCCAGCAGCCCTGACAGACGAGCAGGCTACACCTTC.

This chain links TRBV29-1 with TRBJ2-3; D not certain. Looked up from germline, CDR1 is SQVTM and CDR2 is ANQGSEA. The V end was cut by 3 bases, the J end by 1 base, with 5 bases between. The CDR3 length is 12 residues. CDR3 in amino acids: CSVDGRTDTQYF. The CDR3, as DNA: TGCAGCGTTGACGGACGCACAGATACGCAGTATTTT.

CDR3 in DNA: TGTGCCAGCAGTTCGACAGGAGATACGCAGTATTTT. As protein: CASSSTGDTQYF. The V gene is TRBV2, the J gene TRBJ2-3; a possible D gene is TRBD1 (6 bases). V was shortened by 5 bases and J by 5 bases, with 8 bases between the two germline ends. Germline V gene data show CDR1 as SNHLY and CDR2 as FYNNEI. This CDR3 has 12 residues.

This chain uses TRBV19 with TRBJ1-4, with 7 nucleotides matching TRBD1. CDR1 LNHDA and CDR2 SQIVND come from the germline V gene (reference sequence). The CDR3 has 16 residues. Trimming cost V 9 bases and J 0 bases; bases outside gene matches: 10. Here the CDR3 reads CASSKITGATNEKLFF. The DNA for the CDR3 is TGTGCCAGCTCTAAGATCACAGGGGCAACTAATGAAAAACTGTTTTTT.

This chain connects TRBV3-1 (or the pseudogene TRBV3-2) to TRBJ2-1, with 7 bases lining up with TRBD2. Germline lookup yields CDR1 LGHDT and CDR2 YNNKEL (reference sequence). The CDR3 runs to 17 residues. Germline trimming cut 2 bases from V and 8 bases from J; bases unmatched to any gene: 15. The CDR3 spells CASSQRGIGGGKDEQFF. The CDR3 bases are TGTGCCAGCAGCCAAAGGGGTATCGGGGGAGGGAAGGATGAGCAGTTCTTC.

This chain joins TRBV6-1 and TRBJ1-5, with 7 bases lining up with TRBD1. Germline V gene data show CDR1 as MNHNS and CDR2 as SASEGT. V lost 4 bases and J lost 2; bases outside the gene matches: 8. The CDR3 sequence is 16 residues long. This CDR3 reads CASSGRQGSGNQPQHF. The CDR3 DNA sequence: TGTGCCAGCAGTGGACGACAGGGTAGTGGCAATCAGCCCCAGCATTTT.

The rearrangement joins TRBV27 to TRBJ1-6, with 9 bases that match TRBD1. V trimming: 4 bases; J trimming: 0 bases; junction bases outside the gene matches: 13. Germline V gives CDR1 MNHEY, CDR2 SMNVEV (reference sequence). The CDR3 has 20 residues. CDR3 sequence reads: CASSCPRDRVASSYNSPLHF. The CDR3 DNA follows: TGTGCCAGCAGTTGCCCCCGGGACAGGGTTGCCAGCTCCTATAATTCACCCCTCCACTTT.

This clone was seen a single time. The CDR3 DNA reads TGTGCCACCAGCAGAGAGGCACTGATGGATCAGCCCCAGCATTTT. It encodes CATSREALMDQPQHF. This rearrangement joins TRBV15 to TRBJ1-5, with D unclear. The CDR3 has 15 residues. Germline CDR1 and CDR2: LNHNV and YYDKDF (reference sequence). V was pared by 0 bases and J by 5 bases, with 11 bases between.

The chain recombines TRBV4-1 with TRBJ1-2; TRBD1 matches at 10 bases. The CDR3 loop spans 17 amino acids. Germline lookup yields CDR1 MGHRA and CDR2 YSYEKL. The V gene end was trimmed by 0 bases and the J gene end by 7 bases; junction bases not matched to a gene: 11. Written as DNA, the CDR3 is TGCGCCAGCAGCCAAGATTTTGGCGACAGGGGGCGTGGTGGCTACACCTTC. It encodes CASSQDFGDRGRGGYTF.

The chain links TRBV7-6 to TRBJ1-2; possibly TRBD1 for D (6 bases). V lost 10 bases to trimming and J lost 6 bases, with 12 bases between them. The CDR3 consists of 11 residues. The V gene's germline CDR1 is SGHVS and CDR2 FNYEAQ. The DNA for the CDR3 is TGTGCCACCCTGGACAGAGATGGCTACACCTTC. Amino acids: CATLDRDGYTF.